This TCR beta chain was sequenced during a study of blood T cells in healthy people across ages. Study information: About one barcoded beta molecule was captured per two T cells (by template switching). Points from the study as a whole: Donors of long life had a larger count of naive CD4+ cells and greater diversity than aged donors. Changes seen in expanded clonotypes were possibly confounded by donor CMV status left unknown.

On this clonotype: Antigen unknown.

Next came a second PCR, run for about 6 to 11 cycles, which used a sample-barcoded 5' primer along with a J-beta primer mix. Paired-end reads containing CDR3 totaled no fewer than 2.5 million for each sample. TCRdb re-called the 5' RACE reads with MiXCR, one entry per CDR3 protein. The table records over a million distinct CDR3 sequences, approximately 43% of them present only once. CDR1 MGHRA and CDR2 YSYEKL come from the germline V gene. The CDR3 is 14 amino acids. Trimming pared 5 bases from V and 10 bases from J, leaving 15 bases between. Sequenced sample: blood. This TCR was sampled from a young woman in good health. The chain carries TRBV4-1 and TRBJ1-6; D is unresolved. The CDR3 here is CASSALGFLSPLHF. The CDR3 DNA sequence: TGCGCCAGCAGCGCCCTAGGGTTTTTATCACCCCTCCACTTT.